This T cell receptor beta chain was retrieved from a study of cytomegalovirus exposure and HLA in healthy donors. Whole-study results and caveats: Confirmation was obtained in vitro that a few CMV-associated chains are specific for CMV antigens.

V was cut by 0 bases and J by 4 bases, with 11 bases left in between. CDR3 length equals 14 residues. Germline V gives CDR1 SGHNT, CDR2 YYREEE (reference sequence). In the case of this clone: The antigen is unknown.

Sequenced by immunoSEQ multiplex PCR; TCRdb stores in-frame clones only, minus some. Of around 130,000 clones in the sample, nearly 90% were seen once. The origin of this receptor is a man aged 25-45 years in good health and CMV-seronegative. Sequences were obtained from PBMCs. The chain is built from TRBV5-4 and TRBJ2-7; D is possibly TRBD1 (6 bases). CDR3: CASSLGTATYEQYF. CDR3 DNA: TGTGCCAGCAGCTTGGGGACAGCAACGTACGAGCAGTACTTC.